This T cell receptor beta chain was captured by sequencing in a study of control samples from healthy donors and cancer patients. Sequenced by immunoSEQ multiplex PCR; TCRdb stores in-frame clones only, minus some. The sample carries 130,000 or so clones, 89% recorded once. Sequenced: blood. The origin of this receptor is a man in his forties or fifties in good health.

The CDR3 here is CASSPQTGGFTEAFF. The CDR3, as DNA: TGTGCCAGCAGCCCGCAGACAGGGGGCTTCACTGAAGCTTTCTTT. The rearrangement joins TRBV5-5 to TRBJ1-1; 10 bases match TRBD1. V dropped 4 bases and J dropped 4; count of bases not matched to a gene: 7. The CDR3 runs 15 residues. CDR1 and CDR2 (germline): SGHKS, YYEKEE (reference sequence). Complete variable domain (other parts from reference TRBV5-5 and TRBJ1-1): DAGVTQSPTHLIKTRGQQVTLRCSPISGHKSVSWYQQVLGQGPQFIFQYYEKEERGRGNFPDRFSARQFPNYSSELNVNALLLGDSALYLCASSPQTGGFTEAFFGQGTRLTVV.